Sequencing of this TCR beta chain was carried out in a study of control samples from healthy donors and cancer patients. V was clipped by 5 bases and J by 1 base, with 14 bases between them. The CDR3 consists of 15 residues. Per germline, CDR1 SGHVS and CDR2 FNYEAQ. Method: immunoSEQ multiplex PCR; TCRdb's copy keeps in-frame clones and lacks some. The sample carries around 130,000 clones, more than 85% recorded once. The chain uses TRBV7-6 and TRBJ2-5; D uncertain. This sequence was found in a man aged 45-60 years with head and neck cancer. The sample was PBMCs. CDR3 nucleotide sequence: TGTGCCAGCAGCCCACCGGCGCTTGGCCAAGAGACCCAGTACTTC. This encodes CASSPPALGQETQYF.